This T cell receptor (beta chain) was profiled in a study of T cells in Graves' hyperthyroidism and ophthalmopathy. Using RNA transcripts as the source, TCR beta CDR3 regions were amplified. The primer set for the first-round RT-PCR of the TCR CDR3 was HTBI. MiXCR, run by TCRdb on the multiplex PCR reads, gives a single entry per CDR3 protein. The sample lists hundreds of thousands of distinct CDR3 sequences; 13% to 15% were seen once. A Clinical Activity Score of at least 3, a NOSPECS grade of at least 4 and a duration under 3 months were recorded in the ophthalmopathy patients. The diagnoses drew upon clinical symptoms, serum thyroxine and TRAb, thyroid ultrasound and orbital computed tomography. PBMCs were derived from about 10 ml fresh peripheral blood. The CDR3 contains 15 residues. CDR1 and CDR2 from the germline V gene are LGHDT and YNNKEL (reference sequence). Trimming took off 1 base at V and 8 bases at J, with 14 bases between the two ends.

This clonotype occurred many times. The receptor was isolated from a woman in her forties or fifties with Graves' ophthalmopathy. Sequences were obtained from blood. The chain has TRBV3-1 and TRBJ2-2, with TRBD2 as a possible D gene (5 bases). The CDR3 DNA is TGTGCCAGCAGCCAAGTTGGCACTAGAGGAGGGGAGCTGTTTTTT. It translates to CASSQVGTRGGELFF.